These 31 T cell receptor beta chains came from one sample sequenced in a study of CD8 T cells in Susac syndrome. Reverse transcription of about 0.45 to 1 ug RNA was carried out with random hexamers. TCRdb redid the calling of the immunoSEQ multiplex PCR reads with MiXCR, one entry per CDR3 protein. The table lists 95,000 to 150,000 distinct CDR3 sequences, 85% to 95% of them singletons. Material: CD8+ T cells from PBMCs. The receptor set was obtained from a human donor with Susac syndrome.

The chain carries TRBV12-3 or TRBV12-4 and TRBJ1-5; weak D call: TRBD1 (5 bases). Trimming shortened V by 2 bases and J by 3 bases, and 11 bases separated the two germline ends. CDR3 length equals 15 residues. The DNA of the CDR3 is TGTGCCAGCAGTTTATCCGACAGCTACAATCAGCCCCAGCATTTT. It is translated as CASSLSDSYNQPQHF.

V and J are TRBV20-1 and TRBJ2-1; TRBD1 might be the D (5 bases). From germline, CDR1 is DFQATT and CDR2 SNEGSKA (reference sequence). The ends were cut back, 3 bases at V and 4 bases at J, with 10 bases in the middle. The CDR3 is 13 residues long. CDR3 amino acids: CSARAGAYNEQFF. CDR3 coding DNA: TGCAGTGCTAGGGCTGGGGCGTACAATGAGCAGTTCTTC.

The chain uses TRBV12-2 and TRBJ2-2. TRBV12-2 is tagged as a pseudogene. The CDR3 length is 13 residues. This CDR3 reads CASRPTKAGELFF. The CDR3 region has the DNA TGTGCAAGTCGCCCTACCAAGGCCGGGGAGCTGTTTTTT.

The chain joins TRBV6-5 to TRBJ1-2; D unclear. This CDR3 region has 14 residues. Trimming took off 6 bases at V and 4 bases at J, with 15 bases between the two ends. Germline V gene data show CDR1 as MNHEY and CDR2 as SVGAGI. The CDR3 DNA is TGTGCCAGCAGAGCCCTGGGCAGCAGCTATGGCTACACCTTC. Protein sequence: CASRALGSSYGYTF.

This sequence joins TRBV3-1 and TRBJ2-3; D remains unclear. V gave up 3 bases and J gave up 1 base, with 11 bases separating them. The CDR3 sequence is 15 residues long. CDR1 and CDR2 from the germline V gene are LGHDT and YNNKEL (reference sequence). The CDR3: CASSHDLRGTDTQYF. In DNA, the CDR3 is TGTGCCAGCAGCCATGACCTTAGGGGCACAGATACGCAGTATTTT.

Written as DNA, the CDR3 is TGTGCCAGCAGTGACCGGCAGGGCGTTAATACGCAGTATTTT. Encoded protein: CASSDRQGVNTQYF. J is TRBJ2-3 and V is TRBV2; tentative D call: TRBD1 (5 bases). CDR3 length: 14 amino acids. CDR1 and CDR2 (germline): SNHLY, FYNNEI. Trimming took 3 bases from V and 7 from J, leaving 14 bases between them.

The J gene is TRBJ2-3, the V gene TRBV7-9, with 10 nucleotides matching TRBD2. V trimming: 5 bases; J trimming: 2 bases; junction bases outside the gene matches: 4. Germline V gene data show CDR1 as SEHNR and CDR2 as FQNEAQ (reference sequence). The CDR3 sequence is 15 residues long. CDR3 sequence: CASSDLAGDTDTQYF. CDR3 sequence (DNA): TGTGCCAGCAGCGATCTAGCGGGGGACACAGATACGCAGTATTTT.

The rearrangement links TRBV9 to TRBJ2-3; weak D call: TRBD1 (6 bases). Looked up from germline, CDR1 is SGDLS and CDR2 is YYNGEE. Trimming left V 3 bases short and J 4 bases short, with 12 bases between. This CDR3 region has 14 residues. The chain's CDR3 is CASSGGSGADTQYF. In DNA, the CDR3 is TGTGCCAGCAGCGGTGGGTCAGGGGCAGATACGCAGTATTTT.

This clonotype was counted a single time. CDR3 coding DNA: TGTGCCAGCAGTGCCCGGGACAGGGCCTACAATGAGCAGTTCTTC. This gives the protein CASSARDRAYNEQFF. The chain recombines TRBV12-3 or TRBV12-4 with TRBJ2-1; 9 bases are a match to TRBD1. The CDR3 length is 15 residues. V lost 5 bases and J lost 2; bases outside the gene matches: 4.

The rearrangement joins TRBV27 to TRBJ2-7; possibly TRBD1 or TRBD2 for D (5 bases each). Looked up from germline, CDR1 is MNHEY and CDR2 is SMNVEV (reference sequence). V lost 4 bases to trimming and J lost 0 bases, with 13 bases between them. The CDR3 length is 15 residues. The CDR3 sequence: CASSYRDASSYEQYF. The CDR3 DNA reads as TGTGCCAGCAGTTACCGGGACGCTAGCTCCTACGAGCAGTACTTC.

The V gene is TRBV7-8, the J gene TRBJ1-2; no reliable D call. The ends were cut back, 0 bases at V and 3 bases at J, with 14 bases in the middle. Per the germline V gene, CDR1 is SGHVS and CDR2 is FQNEAQ. This CDR3 spans 16 amino acids. The DNA for the CDR3 is TGTGCCAGCAGCTTAGCGCTTGTCAGTACAGACTATGGCTACACCTTC. It yields the protein CASSLALVSTDYGYTF.

This chain uses TRBV3-1 with TRBJ2-3; TRBD2 aligns across 11 bases. The length of the CDR3 is 20 residues. Unmatched junction bases numbered 15, after V lost 4 bases and J lost 0 bases. Germline V gives CDR1 LGHDT, CDR2 YNNKEL (reference sequence). CDR3 bases: TGTGCCAGCAGCCCTACGGGACTAGCGGCTTTGATGGTTAGCACAGATACGCAGTATTTT. Its protein is CASSPTGLAALMVSTDTQYF.

CDR3: CASSYEEDRGRRSYNEQFF. For the CDR3, the DNA is TGTGCCAGCAGTTACGAGGAGGACAGGGGGCGACGCTCCTACAATGAGCAGTTCTTC. The rearrangement uses TRBV6-5 and TRBJ2-1; 11 bases are shared with TRBD1. The length of the CDR3 is 19 residues. Germline V gene sequence: CDR1 MNHEY, CDR2 SVGAGI. V trimming: 2 bases; J trimming: 0 bases; junction bases outside the gene matches: 9.

This clonotype was picked up one time. The V gene is TRBV14, the J gene TRBJ2-3; 12 positions match TRBD1. Germline CDR1 reads SGHDN; CDR2 reads FVKESK. The CDR3 loop spans 17 amino acids. V trimming: 1 base; J trimming: 1 base; junction bases outside the gene matches: 3. This CDR3 is CASSQARDRGRTDTQYF. The CDR3 DNA follows: TGTGCCAGCAGCCAAGCTCGGGACAGGGGGCGCACAGATACGCAGTATTTT.

The count of this clonotype is one. This chain connects TRBV20-1 to TRBJ2-7; 8 bases fit TRBD1. In germline, CDR1 is DFQATT, CDR2 SNEGSKA (reference sequence). CDR3 length: 13 amino acids. After removal of 5 bases from V and 3 bases from J, the junction contained 6 bases not matched to a gene. This CDR3 is CSARDRILYEQYF. Written as DNA, the CDR3 is TGCAGTGCTCGGGACAGGATTCTCTACGAGCAGTACTTC.

This sequence joins TRBV12-3 or TRBV12-4 and TRBJ2-7; 7 bases are a match to TRBD1. J was trimmed by 6 bases and V by 6 bases; bases with no gene match: 8. This CDR3 has 13 residues. CDR3 coding DNA: TGTGCCAGCAGCCTCGGGACAGCCCTCGAGCAGTACTTC. Amino acid sequence: CASSLGTALEQYF.

This rearrangement joins TRBV7-8 to TRBJ2-7; D is unresolved. Trimming took 0 bases from V and 7 from J, leaving 10 bases between them. Germline-derived CDR1 and CDR2 are SGHVS and FQNEAQ. CDR3 length: 13 residues. CDR3 residues: CASSLAQGFEQYF. CDR3 coding DNA: TGTGCCAGCAGCTTAGCGCAAGGCTTTGAGCAGTACTTC.

The chain links TRBV27 to TRBJ2-3, with D tentatively TRBD2 (7 bases). The CDR3 is 13 residues long. The germline gives CDR1 MNHEY, CDR2 SMNVEV (reference sequence). The germline V and J ends were trimmed by 8 bases and 5 bases, with 14 bases remaining between them. CDR3 bases: TGTGCCAGCGGCTGGGGGGGCGGAGATACGCAGTATTTT. Translation: CASGWGGGDTQYF.

The chain joins TRBV19 to TRBJ2-2; 9 bases line up with TRBD1. The trim removed 6 bases at V and 6 bases at J, leaving 8 bases unmatched. The CDR3 totals 15 residues. The germline CDR1 and CDR2 sequences are LNHDA and SQIVND (reference sequence). Here the CDR3 DNA reads TGTGCCAGTAGGCGTCGGGACAGGGTCCCCGGGGAGCTGTTTTTT. It specifies CASRRRDRVPGELFF.

This chain joins TRBV6-5 and TRBJ1-5; D is unclear. The CDR3 has 15 amino acids. CDR1 is MNHEY, CDR2 SVGAGI, per germline. Trimming pared 6 bases from V and 0 bases from J, leaving 12 bases between. The CDR3: CASSRTSHSNQPQHF. CDR3 nucleotide sequence: TGTGCCAGCAGCCGTACAAGCCATAGCAATCAGCCCCAGCATTTT.

V usage is TRBV6-5 and J usage is TRBJ2-2, with D unresolved. The CDR3 has 12 amino acids. V was pared by 5 bases and J by 9 bases, with 10 bases between. Germline V lookup: CDR1 MNHEY, CDR2 SVGAGI. The CDR3 sequence: CASSLVGRELFF. Written as DNA, the CDR3 is TGTGCCAGCAGTCTGGTAGGCCGGGAGCTGTTTTTT.

The chain uses TRBV20-1 and TRBJ2-3; 8 nucleotides match TRBD1. With V trimmed by 7 bases and J by 2 bases, 20 bases remained unmatched. The germline CDR1 and CDR2 sequences are DFQATT and SNEGSKA (reference sequence). The CDR3 contains 18 residues. CDR3 coding DNA: TGCAGTGTTCCTCCCGGACAGGGATCATGGACTATCACAGATACGCAGTATTTT. Translation: CSVPPGQGSWTITDTQYF.

The V call is TRBV11-2, the J call TRBJ2-5; 12 nucleotides line up with TRBD2. V gave up 4 bases and J gave up 1 base; unmatched junction bases: 4. Germline CDR1 reads SGHAT; CDR2 reads FQNNGV. The CDR3 totals 16 residues. CDR3 amino acids: CASSSWTSGAQETQYF. In DNA, the CDR3 is TGTGCCAGCAGCTCTTGGACTAGCGGGGCCCAAGAGACCCAGTACTTC.

The V and J genes are TRBV9 and TRBJ1-2; 8 bases are shared with TRBD1. The germline CDR1 and CDR2 sequences are SGDLS and YYNGEE. The ends lost 3 bases at V and 4 bases at J; junction bases unmatched: 5. The CDR3 runs 14 residues. For the CDR3, the DNA is TGTGCCAGCAGCGGATCAGGGGGCCCCTATGGCTACACCTTC. The encoded protein is CASSGSGGPYGYTF.

In this sample, this clonotype turned up a few times. The chain uses TRBV9 and TRBJ2-1, with D hard to call. The CDR3 loop spans 13 amino acids. The germline V gene encodes CDR1 SGDLS and CDR2 YYNGEE. Trimming removed 0 bases from V and 4 bases from J, with 5 bases in between. The CDR3 nucleotides read TGTGCCAGCAGCGTAGGCTGGTACAATGAGCAGTTCTTC. It specifies CASSVGWYNEQFF.

CDR3 loop: CSVESGDNQPQHF. CDR3 DNA sequence: TGCAGCGTTGAGTCAGGGGACAATCAGCCCCAGCATTTT. This chain joins TRBV29-1 and TRBJ1-5; possible D gene TRBD1, 6 bases. The ends were cut back, 3 bases at V and 3 bases at J, with 9 bases in the middle. CDR1 SQVTM and CDR2 ANQGSEA come from the germline V gene. This CDR3 contains 13 residues.

The chain couples TRBV5-8 to TRBJ2-6, with 9 bases lining up with TRBD1. The trim removed 3 bases at V and 2 bases at J, leaving 3 bases unmatched. The length of the CDR3 is 16 residues. CDR1 is SGHTS and CDR2 is YDEGEE in the germline V gene. CDR3 amino acids: CASSYRTGAGANVLTF. In nucleotides, the CDR3 is TGTGCCAGCAGCTACCGGACAGGGGCTGGGGCCAACGTCCTGACTTTC.

This CDR3 is CSASGHISYNEQFF. The CDR3 nucleotides read TGCAGTGCTAGTGGACACATCTCCTACAATGAGCAGTTCTTC. The genes are TRBV20-1 and TRBJ2-1; a weak D match, TRBD1 (5 bases). CDR3 length: 14 amino acids. Per germline, CDR1 DFQATT and CDR2 SNEGSKA (reference sequence). V lost 3 bases, J lost 0 bases, and 9 bases lay in between.

The chain has TRBV6-1 and TRBJ2-7, with 8 bases fitting TRBD1. V shed 5 bases and J 5 bases; nucleotides not matched to a gene: 8. The CDR3 has 14 residues. CDR1 and CDR2 from the germline V gene are MNHNS and SASEGT. DNA for the CDR3: TGTGCCAGCAGTTCAGGGACAGGCGGGGACGAGCAGTACTTC. Protein product: CASSSGTGGDEQYF.

The chain recombines TRBV12-5 with TRBJ1-1; D is unresolved. Germline-derived CDR1 and CDR2 are LGHNT and FRNRAP. The length of the CDR3 is 12 residues. V was trimmed by 4 bases and J by 5 bases, leaving 8 bases between them. The CDR3 DNA is TGTGCTAGTGGTTGGTCGGGGACTGAAGCTTTCTTT. Its translation: CASGWSGTEAFF. Together with reference TRBV12-5 and TRBJ1-1, the CDR3 gives the full variable domain: DARVTQTPRHKVTEMGQEVTMRCQPILGHNTVFWYRQTMMQGLELLAYFRNRAPLDDSGMPKDRFSAEMPDATLATLKIQPSEPRDSAVYFCASGWSGTEAFFGQGTRLTVV.

The chain uses TRBV18 and TRBJ2-7; tentatively, D is TRBD2 (6 bases). Trimming took 6 bases from V and 5 from J, leaving 14 bases between them. Germline lookup yields CDR1 KGHSH and CDR2 LQKENI. The CDR3 is 13 amino acids. DNA of the CDR3: TGTGCCAGCTCCCGCGGAGGGCCCAACGAGCAGTACTTC. Protein product: CASSRGGPNEQYF. Full variable domain (missing parts from reference TRBV18 and TRBJ2-7): NAGVMQNPRHLVRRRGQEARLRCSPMKGHSHVYWYRQLPEEGLKFMVYLQKENIIDESGMPKERFSAEFPKEGPSILRIQQVVRGDSAAYFCASSRGGPNEQYFGPGTRLTVT.